Listed below are T cell receptor beta chains from one sample, sequenced in a study of CD8 T cells in ankylosing spondylitis. One entry per CDR3 protein results from TCRdb running MiXCR on the 5' RACE reads. The table shows about 220,000 distinct CDR3 sequences, with around 7.9% occurring only once. Sequencing was carried out using blood, either unsorted or a sorted T cell fraction (not recorded which). These receptors originate from a male donor with ankylosing spondylitis. Both conserved end residues are trimmed from each CDR3. Fields, in order: V gene, CDR3 protein.

v_gene: TRBV29-1; CDR3aa: SMGGHRMYDEQF
v_gene: TRBV11-2; CDR3aa: ASSLFALYRRSYNEQF
v_gene: TRBV24-1; CDR3aa: ATSDYRNTGELF
v_gene: TRBV7-3; CDR3aa: ASSFDRDRLH
v_gene: TRBV5-1; CDR3aa: ASSSRGTDETGNTIY
v_gene: TRBV9; CDR3aa: ASSEGRANQPQH
v_gene: TRBV6-1; CDR3aa: ASRPLASAMNTEAF
v_gene: TRBV4-3; CDR3aa: ASSQDYSSQY
v_gene: TRBV2; CDR3aa: ASSGIEQF
v_gene: TRBV20-1; CDR3aa: SAPWGTGEQY
v_gene: TRBV12-3/TRBV12-4; CDR3aa: ASSLAADYNEQF